This is a list of T cell receptor beta chains from one sample in a study of T-cell memory formation after mild COVID-19. TCRdb independently ran MiXCR on the 5' RACE reads; one entry per CDR3 protein. The data contain around 370,000 distinct CDR3 sequences, around 21% of them seen just once; the ten biggest clones take up about an eighth. Sequencing was done on a sample of PBMCs or a T cell subset sorted from them (not recorded which). The receptors come from an adult woman who had mild COVID-19 (a few samples of this study predate the infection). Cell type and time point are not known. CDR3s leave out the opening cysteine and the closing phenylalanine or tryptophan. The order of the fields is V gene, J gene, clone size, CDR3 protein. Some rows have no size entry. The others give once, few or many, or a class for an expanded clone.

>TRBV3-1|TRBJ2-3|few
ASSQVNTQY
>TRBV12-3/TRBV12-4|TRBJ2-7|many
ASSLSRLEQY
>TRBV19|TRBJ2-1|few
ASSIGLSYNEQF
>TRBV30|TRBJ1-2|few
AWSVGQGGDGYT
>TRBV5-4|TRBJ2-1|NA
ASSSRPQAGVDNEQF
>TRBV7-9|TRBJ2-1|NA
ASSLVPGTPSDEQF
>TRBV11-1|TRBJ1-1|NA
ASSLRTDLEAF
>TRBV20-1|TRBJ2-3|many
SARPSPPDTQY
>TRBV9|TRBJ2-7|NA
ASSRSIGEFYEQY
>TRBV5-1|TRBJ2-7|NA
ASSPPGHRAYEQY
>TRBV7-2|TRBJ2-4|many
ASSLVGRGPAIQY
>TRBV7-9|TRBJ2-5|few
ASTLTGAEETQY
>TRBV20-1|TRBJ1-6|few
SALQGGAYNSPLH
>TRBV9|TRBJ2-1|few
ASSVTPGSTDNEQF
>TRBV4-1|TRBJ2-5|NA
ASSQVWASGGASGETQY
>TRBV5-1|TRBJ2-5|NA
ASSEGQGKGETQY
>TRBV12-3/TRBV12-4|TRBJ2-2|NA
ASSLAAETGELF
>TRBV5-5|TRBJ1-2|NA
ASSYSVGSYGYT
>TRBV6-5|TRBJ1-2|few
ASSYRQGAPGYT
>TRBV12-3/TRBV12-4|TRBJ1-1|once
ASSQNRATEAF
>TRBV9|TRBJ2-3|NA
ASSVPGLGSDTQY
>TRBV7-3|TRBJ1-6|NA
ASSRSQGLPLH
>TRBV5-1|TRBJ2-5|NA
ATHRLPGRETQY
>TRBV24-1|TRBJ2-2|few
ATSDFPRGLTGELF
>TRBV24-1|TRBJ2-5|few
ATSNTVGREARETQY
>TRBV20-1|TRBJ1-5|NA
SASSGQGGNQPQH
>TRBV9|TRBJ2-1|many
ASSRGLAGGNEQF
>TRBV5-6|TRBJ2-1|NA
ASSSLTGEEPGDEQF
>TRBV4-2|TRBJ1-1|NA
ASSQDTNPRGRRQGTEAF
>TRBV28|TRBJ2-5|NA
ASTAHLPQETQY
>TRBV20-1|TRBJ1-5|NA
SARPWGAVVSNQPQH
>TRBV7-3|TRBJ2-1|few
ASSLGLDEQF
>TRBV7-9|TRBJ1-1|few
ASSFGGETEAF
>TRBV28|TRBJ2-1|NA
ASSLSQVEF
>TRBV4-1|TRBJ2-7|few
ASSPIAGNEQY
>TRBV6-1|TRBJ2-2|few
ASGGLAGGPSTGELF
>TRBV5-1|TRBJ1-6|few
ASSQGRARSPLH
>TRBV7-2|TRBJ2-5|NA
ASSPPQGTQY
>TRBV18|TRBJ2-1|once
ASSPAYVRGTYNEQF
>TRBV24-1|TRBJ1-4|NA
ATSDRGTGDEKLF
>TRBV5-1|TRBJ2-1|few
ASSRGAGDHYNEQF
>TRBV24-1|TRBJ2-1|few
ATSDAPYEQF